What follows are 28 T cell receptor beta chains derived from one specimen sequenced in a study of shared clonotypes between healthy human individuals. Sequencing was performed with immunoSEQ multiplex PCR; in TCRdb, only in-frame clones are kept and a portion is missing. The sample has fewer than 2.5 million clones, roughly 93% seen once; the top ten hold 0.36%. Sequencing input: naive CD4+ T cells from PBMCs. The sample's subset: CD45RA+ positively selected. These TCRs come from a young man in good health. Some clones in this sample may be carry-over from other donors' samples.

The CDR3, as DNA: TGTGCCAGCGCCTCTGTGACAGACATATCCGGTGGCTACACCTTC. It codes for CASASVTDISGGYTF. This chain connects TRBV28 to TRBJ1-2, with a weak D call TRBD1 (5 bases). Germline CDR1 MDHEN, CDR2 SYDVKM. Trimming removed 8 bases at V and 7 bases at J, with 23 bases between. This CDR3 has 15 amino acids.

V gene TRBV25-1 combines with J gene TRBJ2-7, with TRBD1 identical over 8 bases. V lost 1 base, J lost 4 bases, and 9 bases stayed unmatched. Germline lookup yields CDR1 MGHDK and CDR2 SYGVNS. The CDR3 loop spans 16 amino acids. CDR3 nucleotides: TGTGCCAGCAGTGAATCGGTGGCAGGGGGCCATTACGAGCAGTACTTC. Protein sequence: CASSESVAGGHYEQYF.

The chain links TRBV5-4 to TRBJ2-1; 9 nucleotides line up with TRBD2. The CDR3 extends over 17 amino acids. The J segment lost 6 bases and the V segment lost 2 bases, leaving 12 bases of the junction unmatched. Germline loops: CDR1 SGHNT, CDR2 YYREEE (reference sequence). The CDR3 DNA reads TGTGCCAGCAGCTTATACAATAGCGGGAGAGTAAGCAATGAGCAGTTCTTC. Encoded protein: CASSLYNSGRVSNEQFF.

The rearrangement joins TRBV19 to TRBJ1-2; D is perhaps TRBD1 (5 bases). The CDR3 spans 15 residues. Germline CDR1 LNHDA, CDR2 SQIVND (reference sequence). Trimming pared 3 bases from V and 4 bases from J, leaving 15 bases between. This CDR3 reads CASSITRDASYGYTF. Written as DNA, the CDR3 is TGTGCCAGTAGTATCACCCGGGACGCCAGCTATGGCTACACCTTC.

The chain couples TRBV7-2 to TRBJ2-1; D ambiguous. Trimming left V 4 bases short and J 6 bases short, with 7 bases between. From germline, CDR1 is SGHTA and CDR2 FQGNSA. The CDR3 runs to 12 residues. DNA for the CDR3: TGTGCCAGCAGCTATATGAGCAATGAGCAGTTCTTC. Amino acid sequence: CASSYMSNEQFF.

Worth noting for this clone: The sample has other DNA sequences that encode this CDR3 too. The chain uses TRBV5-1 and TRBJ2-3; D remains ambiguous. Germline CDR1 SGHRS, CDR2 YFSETQ. The CDR3 spans 13 residues. Deletions cut 3 bases from V and 0 bases from J, with 5 bases between. CDR3 DNA: TGCGCCAGCAGCTCTTCTAGCACAGATACGCAGTATTTT. Its protein product is CASSSSSTDTQYF.

In the case of this clone: This same CDR3 is encoded by further DNA sequences in the sample. This chain uses TRBV15 with TRBJ2-5; maybe TRBD1 (5 bases). This CDR3 contains 13 residues. Looked up from germline, CDR1 is LNHNV and CDR2 is YYDKDF (reference sequence). Trimming removed 3 bases at V and 2 bases at J, with 7 bases between. The CDR3, as DNA: TGTGCCACCAGCAGGGGGCAGCAAGAGACCCAGTACTTC. This encodes CATSRGQQETQYF.

Notes on this clone: Other DNA sequences in the sample encode the same CDR3. The genes are TRBV28 and TRBJ2-7, with a possible D match to TRBD2 (5 bases). The CDR3 is made up of 11 amino acids. V was trimmed by 8 bases and J by 1 base, leaving 6 bases between them. Germline CDR1 MDHEN, CDR2 SYDVKM. CDR3: CASGLSYEQYF. The CDR3 DNA is TGTGCCAGCGGACTGTCCTACGAGCAGTACTTC.

CDR3 bases: TGTGCCAGCAGTGAACGGCGGGACACCCAGTACTTC. Translation: CASSERRDTQYF. The chain couples TRBV6-1 to TRBJ2-5, with D possibly being TRBD2 (6 bases). The germline gives CDR1 MNHNS, CDR2 SASEGT. Trimming cost V 2 bases and J 8 bases, with 9 bases left between them. This CDR3 is built from 12 residues.

The gene calls are TRBV7-9 and TRBJ1-1; the D gene is possibly TRBD1 (5 bases). V was clipped by 1 base and J by 6 bases, with 9 bases between them. Germline V CDR1 and CDR2: SEHNR, FQNEAQ (reference sequence). There are 13 residues in the CDR3. CDR3 sequence reads: CASSLGDLPEAFF. Written as DNA, the CDR3 is TGTGCCAGCAGCTTAGGGGACCTCCCTGAAGCTTTCTTT.

On this clone itself: Additional DNA sequences in this sample encode the identical CDR3. The J gene is TRBJ2-3, the V gene TRBV25-1; 9 bases are shared with TRBD2. V was clipped by 5 bases and J by 0 bases; unmatched bases: 0. The CDR3 consists of 14 residues. The germline V gene has CDR1 MGHDK and CDR2 SYGVNS. CDR3 sequence: CASSTSGSTDTQYF. The CDR3 nucleotides are TGTGCCAGCAGTACTAGCGGGAGCACAGATACGCAGTATTTT.

The gene calls are TRBV9 and TRBJ2-1; TRBD2 might be the D (5 bases). The CDR3 runs to 13 residues. Trimming pared 3 bases from V and 8 bases from J, leaving 12 bases between. The V gene's germline CDR1 is SGDLS and CDR2 YYNGEE. Here the CDR3 reads CASSDWNSDEQFF. CDR3 DNA: TGTGCCAGCAGCGATTGGAATAGCGATGAGCAGTTCTTC.

The J gene is TRBJ2-1, the V gene TRBV15; maybe TRBD1 (6 bases). V was trimmed by 1 base and J by 7 bases, leaving 14 bases between them. The CDR3 consists of 15 residues. From germline, CDR1 is LNHNV and CDR2 YYDKDF (reference sequence). CDR3 bases: TGTGCCACCAGCAGAGGCAGGGGTAGGGAGAATGAGCAGTTCTTC. Translation gives CATSRGRGRENEQFF. Filled out from reference TRBV15 and TRBJ2-1, the complete variable domain reads DAMVIQNPRYQVTQFGKPVTLSCSQTLNHNVMYWYQQKSSQAPKLLFHYYDKDFNNEADTPDNFQSRRPNTSFCFLDIRSPGLGDTAMYLCATSRGRGRENEQFFGPGTRLTVL.

The rearrangement joins TRBV11-2 to TRBJ2-1; D may be TRBD1 or TRBD2 (5 bases each). The ends were cut back, 4 bases at V and 2 bases at J, with 15 bases in the middle. The CDR3 contains 16 residues. Germline CDR1 reads SGHAT; CDR2 reads FQNNGV. Here the CDR3 DNA reads TGTGCCAGCAGCTCGGGGCGGCGCTTGACCTACAATGAGCAGTTCTTC. Amino acids: CASSSGRRLTYNEQFF.

The rearrangement joins TRBV27 to TRBJ1-2, with 10 bases fitting TRBD1. The CDR3 has 16 residues. CDR1 is MNHEY and CDR2 is SMNVEV in the germline V gene (reference sequence). V dropped 5 bases and J dropped 5; count of bases not matched to a gene: 11. The CDR3 DNA reads TGTGCCAGCAGTGCGAATTTGGGACAGGGGTCTTATGGCTACACCTTC. It specifies CASSANLGQGSYGYTF.

The chain links TRBV9 to TRBJ2-1; 14 positions agree with TRBD2. The germline V gene encodes CDR1 SGDLS and CDR2 YYNGEE. V lost 0 bases and J lost 0; bases outside the gene matches: 11. This CDR3 has 21 amino acids. CDR3 sequence: CASSVAPPRLAGGSSYNEQFF. DNA of the CDR3: TGTGCCAGCAGCGTAGCTCCGCCTAGACTAGCGGGAGGGAGCTCCTACAATGAGCAGTTCTTC.

In its sample, this clone was seen once. J is TRBJ2-1 and V is TRBV5-4, with a tentative D call TRBD2 (6 bases). The germline gives CDR1 SGHNT, CDR2 YYREEE (reference sequence). The CDR3 consists of 15 residues. The germline V and J ends were trimmed by 1 base and 8 bases, with 16 bases remaining between them. The CDR3 nucleotides read TGTGCCAGCAGCTTGAACTTACTAGCTTCCGATGAGCAGTTCTTC. Amino acid sequence: CASSLNLLASDEQFF.

The rearrangement links TRBV28 to TRBJ2-7; TRBD2 matches 12 bases. CDR1 MDHEN and CDR2 SYDVKM come from the germline V gene. J was trimmed by 4 bases and V by 6 bases; bases with no gene match: 7. CDR3 length: 15 residues. CDR3 DNA: TGTGCCAGCAGCCAGCTAGCGGGAGGGCCGTACGAGCAGTACTTC. Protein product: CASSQLAGGPYEQYF.

The V call is TRBV4-1, the J call TRBJ2-2; D may be TRBD2 (5 bases). CDR3 size: 18 residues. The V end was cut by 1 base, the J end by 3 bases, with 18 bases between. In germline, CDR1 is MGHRA, CDR2 YSYEKL. The CDR3 protein is CASSQAQDYASYTGELFF. The CDR3 region has the DNA TGCGCCAGCAGCCAAGCCCAAGACTACGCCAGTTACACCGGGGAGCTGTTTTTT.

To note about this clone: The identical CDR3 is also encoded by other nucleotide sequences in the sample. The V call is TRBV30, the J call TRBJ1-5, with D possibly matching TRBD1 (5 bases). Germline assignment: CDR1 GTSNPN and CDR2 SVGIG (reference sequence). The CDR3 extends over 14 amino acids. The ends were cut back, 0 bases at V and 1 base at J, with 7 bases in the middle. The CDR3 DNA reads TGTGCCTGGAGTGTAGGGGACAGCAATCAGCCCCAGCATTTT. It yields the protein CAWSVGDSNQPQHF. Filled out from reference TRBV30 and TRBJ1-5, the complete variable domain reads SQTIHQWPATLVQPVGSPLSLECTVEGTSNPNLYWYRQAAGRGLQLLFYSVGIGQISSEVPQNLSASRPQDRQFILSSKKLLLSDSGFYLCAWSVGDSNQPQHFGDGTRLSIL.

The V gene is TRBV18, the J gene TRBJ2-1; 10 bases match TRBD2. The V and J ends lost 2 bases and 8 bases, in that order; junction bases with no gene match: 6. This CDR3 region has 15 residues. Germline V gives CDR1 KGHSH, CDR2 LQKENI. CDR3: CASSPETSGPDEQFF. DNA for the CDR3: TGTGCCAGCTCACCAGAGACTAGCGGGCCGGATGAGCAGTTCTTC.

The rearrangement links TRBV28 to TRBJ1-1; possible D gene TRBD1, 6 bases. V lost 1 base and J 1 base, leaving 10 bases between the germline ends. This CDR3 region has 15 residues. Germline CDR1 is MDHEN and CDR2 is SYDVKM. CDR3 protein: CASSLSSRGNTEAFF. CDR3 DNA sequence: TGTGCCAGCAGTTTATCGTCCAGGGGGAACACTGAAGCTTTCTTT.

V and J are TRBV5-4 and TRBJ2-3; the match to TRBD1 covers 12 bases. The CDR3 contains 17 residues. CDR1 and CDR2 (germline): SGHNT, YYREEE (reference sequence). Trimming took 4 bases from V and 4 from J; bases not matched to a gene: 10. CDR3 nucleotides: TGTGCCAGCAGCCTCCCCGGGACAGGGGGCAGTGCAGATACGCAGTATTTT. Encoded protein: CASSLPGTGGSADTQYF. Full variable domain (outside the CDR3, taken from reference TRBV5-4 and TRBJ2-3): ETGVTQSPTHLIKTRGQQVTLRCSSQSGHNTVSWYQQALGQGPQFIFQYYREEENGRGNFPPRFSGLQFPNYSSELNVNALELDDSALYLCASSLPGTGGSADTQYFGPGTRLTVL.

The chain links TRBV6-4 to TRBJ2-1; 14 nucleotides line up with TRBD2. With 6 bases clipped from V and 8 bases from J, the junction kept 9 bases outside the gene matches. The CDR3 covers 16 residues. Germline lookup yields CDR1 MRHNA and CDR2 SNTAGT. The CDR3 DNA follows: TGTGCCAGCAGGCAGGGACTAGCGGGAGCCCCGGATGAGCAGTTCTTC. Translated, it gives CASRQGLAGAPDEQFF.

The chain links TRBV16 to TRBJ2-7; 13 bases are shared with TRBD2. V lost 0 bases, J lost 7 bases, and 9 bases stayed unmatched. CDR1 is KGHSY and CDR2 is FQNENV in the germline V gene. The CDR3 is 17 amino acids. CDR3 amino acids: CASSQSTGLAGRWEQYF. CDR3 in DNA: TGTGCCAGCAGCCAATCGACGGGACTAGCGGGACGGTGGGAGCAGTACTTC.

About this clone itself: Other nucleotide sequences from this sample produce the same CDR3. The chain carries TRBV28 and TRBJ1-4; possible D gene TRBD1, 6 bases. CDR3 length: 15 residues. Per the germline V gene, CDR1 is MDHEN and CDR2 is SYDVKM. Trimming shortened V by 3 bases and J by 7 bases, and 15 bases separated the two germline ends. The CDR3 loop is CASSLAGGEGEKLFF. In DNA, the CDR3 is TGTGCCAGCAGTTTGGCGGGGGGCGAGGGTGAAAAACTGTTTTTT.

The chain carries TRBV11-2 and TRBJ1-3, with D possibly matching TRBD1 (6 bases). Germline V gene sequence: CDR1 SGHAT, CDR2 FQNNGV. The V end lost 5 bases, the J end lost 8 bases, and 19 bases lay between the germline ends. The CDR3 runs to 15 residues. CDR3 bases: TGTGCCAGCAGCCCGGACAGAAACCCCGCGGACACCATATATTTT. Amino acid sequence: CASSPDRNPADTIYF.

This clone appeared a single time. The genes are TRBV29-1 and TRBJ1-1, with 7 bases aligning to TRBD1. The V segment lost 6 bases and the J segment 4 bases; nucleotides outside the gene matches: 8. This CDR3 is built from 13 residues. CDR1 and CDR2 (germline): SQVTM, ANQGSEA. DNA for the CDR3: TGCAGCGTCGTGACAGGGATGACCACTGAAGCTTTCTTT. Protein: CSVVTGMTTEAFF.